A selection of T cell receptor beta chains follows, all from one sample in a study of patients and donors after allogeneic stem cell transplantation. TCRdb re-analysed the RT-PCR reads in MiXCR, keeping a single row per CDR3 protein. In the table there are roughly 880,000 distinct CDR3 sequences, more than 15% of which are singletons. The specimen was blood, either unsorted or a sorted T cell fraction (not recorded which). These receptor sequences come from a human donor who was either an allogeneic HSCT recipient or a stem cell or donor lymphocyte infusion donor (not recorded which). It is not recorded whose cells these are; they may come from a transplant donor. The CDR3 runs from the conserved cysteine through the conserved F or W. The D gene is left open where the match is weak. Clone size is stated in some rows and not others, as once, few, many or a class when expanded.

V gene: TRBV27; J gene: TRBJ1-6; clone size: .; D gene: TRBD1; CDR3 protein: CASSLMDRGRGNSPLHF; CDR3 DNA: TGTGCCAGCAGTTTAATGGACAGGGGGCGCGGAAATTCACCCCTCCACTTT
V gene: TRBV7-9; J gene: TRBJ2-1; clone size: many; D gene: .; CDR3 protein: CASSLVNNEQFF; CDR3 DNA: TGTGCCAGCAGCTTAGTTAACAATGAGCAGTTCTTC
V gene: TRBV20-1; J gene: TRBJ2-5; clone size: few; D gene: .; CDR3 protein: CSASRGLLGVGQETQYF; CDR3 DNA: TGCAGTGCTAGCCGGGGGCTGCTCGGAGTAGGCCAAGAGACCCAGTACTTC
V gene: TRBV15; J gene: TRBJ2-1; clone size: .; D gene: .; CDR3 protein: CATSREKLYNEQFF; CDR3 DNA: TGTGCCACCAGCAGAGAGAAGCTCTACAATGAGCAGTTCTTC
V gene: TRBV4-1; J gene: TRBJ2-5; clone size: .; D gene: TRBD2; CDR3 protein: CASSQVFGGGPSETQYF; CDR3 DNA: TGCGCCAGCAGCCAAGTATTCGGGGGAGGGCCCTCGGAGACCCAGTACTTC
V gene: TRBV20-1; J gene: TRBJ2-2; clone size: few; D gene: TRBD1; CDR3 protein: CSASPQGARELFF; CDR3 DNA: TGCAGTGCTAGTCCACAGGGGGCCAGGGAGCTGTTTTTT
V gene: TRBV6-1; J gene: TRBJ2-2; clone size: few; D gene: TRBD2; CDR3 protein: CASSNPGLEGTGELFF; CDR3 DNA: TGTGCCAGCTCTAACCCGGGACTAGAGGGCACCGGGGAGCTGTTTTTT
V gene: TRBV25-1; J gene: TRBJ2-7; clone size: few; D gene: .; CDR3 protein: CASSESGLLYEQYF; CDR3 DNA: TGTGCCAGCAGTGAGTCGGGACTTCTCTACGAGCAGTACTTC
V gene: TRBV11-2; J gene: TRBJ2-7; clone size: .; D gene: .; CDR3 protein: CASSIAGTYEQYF; CDR3 DNA: TGTGCCAGCAGCATTGCTGGGACCTACGAGCAGTACTTC
V gene: TRBV29-1; J gene: TRBJ1-2; clone size: many; D gene: TRBD1; CDR3 protein: CSVDRGQPIYGYTF; CDR3 DNA: TGCAGCGTTGACAGGGGACAGCCTATCTATGGCTACACCTTC
V gene: TRBV20-1; J gene: TRBJ2-3; clone size: few; D gene: .; CDR3 protein: CSASPLASGDTQYF; CDR3 DNA: TGCAGTGCTAGTCCACTAGCCTCGGGCGATACGCAGTATTTT
V gene: TRBV5-6; J gene: TRBJ2-4; clone size: many; D gene: .; CDR3 protein: CASSLDRVNIQYF; CDR3 DNA: TGTGCCAGCAGCTTGGACAGGGTCAACATTCAGTACTTC
V gene: TRBV2; J gene: TRBJ2-2; clone size: .; D gene: .; CDR3 protein: CASSQSTGELFF; CDR3 DNA: TGTGCCAGCAGTCAGAGTACCGGGGAGCTGTTTTTT
V gene: TRBV18; J gene: TRBJ2-7; clone size: .; D gene: TRBD2; CDR3 protein: CASSASGGLMGEQYF; CDR3 DNA: TGTGCCAGCTCAGCTAGCGGGGGGCTGATGGGCGAGCAGTACTTC
V gene: TRBV20-1; J gene: TRBJ1-1; clone size: few; D gene: .; CDR3 protein: CSARGTGTGRSKAFF; CDR3 DNA: TGCAGTGCTAGAGGAACCGGGACGGGAAGAAGTAAAGCTTTCTTT
V gene: TRBV12-3/TRBV12-4; J gene: TRBJ2-7; clone size: .; D gene: TRBD2; CDR3 protein: CASRGSGGSYEQYF; CDR3 DNA: TGTGCCAGCAGGGGTAGCGGGGGGAGTTACGAGCAGTACTTC
V gene: TRBV12-3/TRBV12-4; J gene: TRBJ1-5; clone size: .; D gene: .; CDR3 protein: CASRTRDNQPQHF; CDR3 DNA: TGTGCCAGCAGGACTCGGGACAATCAGCCCCAGCATTTT
V gene: TRBV7-2; J gene: TRBJ2-7; clone size: few; D gene: .; CDR3 protein: CATNYEQYF; CDR3 DNA: TGTGCCACCAACTACGAGCAGTACTTC
V gene: TRBV27; J gene: TRBJ2-1; clone size: .; D gene: .; CDR3 protein: CASSGRQQTGEPEQFF; CDR3 DNA: TGTGCCAGCAGTGGGAGACAGCAAACCGGGGAGCCCGAGCAGTTCTTC
V gene: TRBV18; J gene: TRBJ2-7; clone size: .; D gene: .; CDR3 protein: CASSPNSSYEQYF; CDR3 DNA: TGTGCCAGCTCACCAAACAGCTCCTACGAGCAGTACTTC
V gene: TRBV3-1; J gene: TRBJ2-1; clone size: few; D gene: .; CDR3 protein: CASSQDGLPNEQFF; CDR3 DNA: TGTGCCAGCAGCCAAGATGGACTCCCCAATGAGCAGTTCTTC
V gene: TRBV5-6; J gene: TRBJ1-5; clone size: many; D gene: TRBD1; CDR3 protein: CASSAAGGYSNQPQHF; CDR3 DNA: TGTGCCAGCAGCGCAGCAGGGGGATATAGCAATCAGCCCCAGCATTTT
V gene: TRBV9; J gene: TRBJ1-6; clone size: .; D gene: .; CDR3 protein: CASSTRDPTNSPLHF; CDR3 DNA: TGTGCCAGCAGCACCCGGGACCCAACTAATTCACCCCTCCACTTT
V gene: TRBV7-3; J gene: TRBJ2-2; clone size: .; D gene: .; CDR3 protein: CASSSRLRAKTGELFF; CDR3 DNA: TGTGCCAGCAGTTCCCGCCTTAGGGCCAAAACCGGGGAGCTGTTTTTT
V gene: TRBV6-2/TRBV6-3; J gene: TRBJ1-1; clone size: .; D gene: .; CDR3 protein: CASGRGHYTEAFF; CDR3 DNA: TGTGCCAGCGGCAGGGGCCACTACACTGAAGCTTTCTTT
V gene: TRBV12-3/TRBV12-4; J gene: TRBJ1-5; clone size: .; D gene: .; CDR3 protein: CASRVTGYGNQPQHF; CDR3 DNA: TGTGCCAGCAGAGTTACAGGGTACGGCAATCAGCCCCAGCATTTT
V gene: TRBV15; J gene: TRBJ2-4; clone size: few; D gene: .; CDR3 protein: CATSREGRMDQYF; CDR3 DNA: TGTGCCACCAGCAGAGAGGGGAGGATGGACCAGTACTTC
V gene: TRBV14; J gene: TRBJ2-3; clone size: .; D gene: .; CDR3 protein: CASSQKTGTILDTQYF; CDR3 DNA: TGTGCCAGCAGTCAAAAAACCGGGACCATCCTAGATACGCAGTATTTT
V gene: TRBV5-1; J gene: TRBJ2-1; clone size: .; D gene: TRBD2; CDR3 protein: CASGAGTSGLNEQFF; CDR3 DNA: TGCGCCAGCGGCGCCGGGACTAGCGGGTTGAATGAGCAGTTCTTC
V gene: TRBV4-1; J gene: TRBJ1-2; clone size: few; D gene: .; CDR3 protein: CASSQVGSRPLGGYTF; CDR3 DNA: TGCGCCAGCAGCCAAGTAGGCTCCAGGCCCCTGGGTGGCTACACCTTC
V gene: TRBV12-3/TRBV12-4; J gene: TRBJ1-2; clone size: few; D gene: TRBD1; CDR3 protein: CASSVRDRAHGYTF; CDR3 DNA: TGTGCCAGCAGTGTCCGGGACAGGGCTCATGGCTACACCTTC
V gene: TRBV7-2; J gene: TRBJ2-7; clone size: few; D gene: .; CDR3 protein: CASSDEGSPGTYEQYF; CDR3 DNA: TGTGCCAGCAGCGATGAGGGGTCTCCAGGCACCTACGAGCAGTACTTC
V gene: TRBV4-2; J gene: TRBJ1-2; clone size: .; D gene: .; CDR3 protein: CASSHETRYGYTF; CDR3 DNA: TGTGCCAGCAGCCACGAGACCCGCTATGGCTACACCTTC
V gene: TRBV2; J gene: TRBJ2-7; clone size: .; D gene: TRBD2; CDR3 protein: CASASGPAYEQYF; CDR3 DNA: TGTGCCAGCGCTAGCGGCCCCGCCTACGAGCAGTACTTC
V gene: TRBV5-1; J gene: TRBJ2-6; clone size: few; D gene: TRBD1; CDR3 protein: CASSNRGISGANVLTF; CDR3 DNA: TGCGCCAGCAGTAACAGGGGAATATCTGGGGCCAACGTCCTGACTTTC
V gene: TRBV11-3; J gene: TRBJ2-3; clone size: few; D gene: .; CDR3 protein: CASSFSLSRVPTQYF; CDR3 DNA: TGTGCCAGCAGCTTTTCACTATCGAGGGTCCCTACGCAGTATTTT
V gene: TRBV20-1; J gene: TRBJ1-1; clone size: few; D gene: .; CDR3 protein: CSAPPGSMGTEAFF; CDR3 DNA: TGCAGTGCTCCCCCCGGAAGCATGGGCACTGAAGCTTTCTTT
V gene: TRBV12-3/TRBV12-4; J gene: TRBJ2-2; clone size: few; D gene: .; CDR3 protein: CASTPGLYTGELFF; CDR3 DNA: TGTGCCAGCACCCCGGGTCTCTACACCGGGGAGCTGTTTTTT
V gene: TRBV7-9; J gene: TRBJ2-3; clone size: .; D gene: TRBD1; CDR3 protein: CASSLPDRVDADTQYF; CDR3 DNA: TGTGCCAGCAGCTTACCGGACAGGGTGGACGCAGATACGCAGTATTTT
V gene: TRBV12-3/TRBV12-4; J gene: TRBJ2-3; clone size: many; D gene: .; CDR3 protein: CASRGRGTDTQYF; CDR3 DNA: TGTGCCAGCCGGGGACGGGGCACAGATACGCAGTATTTT